The 25 T cell receptor beta chains in this list originate from one sample, sequenced in a study of cytomegalovirus exposure and HLA in healthy donors (dated by TCRdb to about 2017). The library was generated by the immunoSEQ multiplex PCR assay. The multiplex PCR relied on a mix of 60 forward primers for TCR Vbeta segments and 13 reverse primers for TCR Jbeta segments. TCRdb re-hosts the immuneACCESS table, in-frame sequences only. Its copies lack some clones; in the studies checked, an unresolved V gene accounts for under half of them, and the cause for the rest is not known. The sample table holds some 89,000 clones, of which about four fifths were seen once. The ten largest clonotypes hold approximately 4% of the sample. The sequenced sample consisted of PBMCs. The receptors shown here come from a woman in her thirties or forties in good health and CMV-seropositive.

This clone appeared a few times. The chain links TRBV6-7 to TRBJ1-1; TRBD1 might be the D (6 bases). TRBV6-7 is annotated as an ORF whose role is uncertain. V gave up 7 bases and J gave up 7 bases, with 13 bases separating them. There are 12 residues in the CDR3. CDR3 in DNA: TGTGCCAGCACCCAAAGGGGGAGTGAAGCTTTCTTT. This gives the protein CASTQRGSEAFF.

V gene TRBV6-1 combines with J gene TRBJ2-7; D not certain. Trimming removed 2 bases from V and 0 bases from J, with 8 bases in between. Germline values: CDR1 MNHNS, CDR2 SASEGT. The CDR3 has 14 amino acids. The CDR3 loop reads CASSESYRSYEQYF. DNA for the CDR3: TGTGCCAGCAGTGAATCCTATCGCTCCTACGAGCAGTACTTC.

The chain is built from TRBV28 and TRBJ2-3; D is ambiguous. Germline lookup yields CDR1 MDHEN and CDR2 SYDVKM. Trimming cost V 6 bases and J 3 bases, with 19 bases left between them. The CDR3 runs to 16 residues. The DNA of the CDR3 is TGTGCCAGCAGGATAGACAAATACCGTCCAACAGATACGCAGTATTTT. This sequence encodes CASRIDKYRPTDTQYF.

The chain combines TRBV9 with TRBJ1-1; maybe TRBD1 (5 bases). This CDR3 comprises 12 residues. The germline gives CDR1 SGDLS, CDR2 YYNGEE. The V gene lost 7 bases and the J gene lost 0 bases, with 7 bases spanning the gap. The CDR3 region has the DNA TGTGCCAGCGGGACTATGAACACTGAAGCTTTCTTT. This codes for CASGTMNTEAFF.

V usage is TRBV19 and J usage is TRBJ2-7; D is perhaps TRBD2 (6 bases). Germline CDR1 LNHDA, CDR2 SQIVND (reference sequence). The CDR3 totals 14 residues. V lost 6 bases and J 1 base, leaving 13 bases between the germline ends. The CDR3 DNA sequence: TGTGCCAGTAGAAGAGGGGAGGCATCCTACGAGCAGTACTTC. It specifies CASRRGEASYEQYF.

V is TRBV2 and J is TRBJ2-1; 11 bases are a match to TRBD2. The germline gives CDR1 SNHLY, CDR2 FYNNEI. This CDR3 is 17 amino acids long. The ends lost 6 bases at V and 0 bases at J; junction bases unmatched: 7. The CDR3 bases are TGTGCCAGCAGCGCCCTCGGGACTAGCGGCTCCTACAATGAGCAGTTCTTC. The encoded protein is CASSALGTSGSYNEQFF.

The chain has TRBV25-1 and TRBJ2-7; unclear D gene. The CDR3 spans 17 residues. CDR1 MGHDK and CDR2 SYGVNS come from the germline V gene. V dropped 4 bases and J dropped 0 bases, with 19 bases sitting between them. In DNA, the CDR3 is TGTGCCAGCAGTGGATACACTATGAACACCCGCTCCTACGAGCAGTACTTC. It specifies CASSGYTMNTRSYEQYF.

DNA for the CDR3: TGCGCCAGCAGCTTGGATCCGGACAAATACAATGAGCAGTTCTTC. Translated: CASSLDPDKYNEQFF. The rearrangement links TRBV5-1 to TRBJ2-1, with D possibly TRBD1 on 5 matching bases. Trimming removed 0 bases from V and 4 bases from J, with 11 bases in between. The CDR3 extends over 15 amino acids. In germline, CDR1 is SGHRS, CDR2 YFSETQ. The full variable domain, rest sourced from reference TRBV5-1 and TRBJ2-1, is KAGVTQTPRYLIKTRGQQVTLSCSPISGHRSVSWYQQTPGQGLQFLFEYFSETQRNKGNFPGRFSGRQFSNSRSEMNVSTLELGDSALYLCASSLDPDKYNEQFFGPGTRLTVL.

The chain uses TRBV19 and TRBJ1-5; no clear D gene. V was pared by 7 bases and J by 4 bases, with 8 bases between. Germline V lookup: CDR1 LNHDA, CDR2 SQIVND (reference sequence). This CDR3 contains 12 residues. The CDR3 bases are TGTGCCAGTAAGGAGAGTAATCAGCCCCAGCATTTT. This translates into CASKESNQPQHF.

This clone was counted a few times. V usage is TRBV27 and J usage is TRBJ1-5, with no clear D. Trimming shortened V by 2 bases and J by 0 bases, and 5 bases separated the two germline ends. This CDR3 spans 14 amino acids. The V gene's germline CDR1 is MNHEY and CDR2 SMNVEV (reference sequence). The DNA for the CDR3 is TGTGCCAGCAGTTTAACATATAGCAATCAGCCCCAGCATTTT. Translating it yields CASSLTYSNQPQHF.

V usage is TRBV5-4 and J usage is TRBJ1-5; D is unresolved. There are 13 residues in the CDR3. Germline-derived CDR1 and CDR2 are SGHNT and YYREEE (reference sequence). V dropped 2 bases and J dropped 4 bases, with 7 bases sitting between them. CDR3 in amino acids: CASSFEPNQPQHF. Here the CDR3 DNA reads TGTGCCAGCAGCTTCGAGCCGAATCAGCCCCAGCATTTT.

There are many counts of this clone. The chain is built from TRBV6-5 and TRBJ1-2, with D possibly being TRBD1 (6 bases). CDR1 and CDR2 (germline): MNHEY, SVGAGI. The CDR3 is 14 residues long. Between the trimmed V and J ends, which lost 2 bases and 11 bases, there was a span of 18 bases. CDR3 in DNA: TGTGCCAGCAGTTACCTTACCGACAGGCGCAAATACACCTTC. Its protein product is CASSYLTDRRKYTF.

The rearrangement joins TRBV5-8 to TRBJ1-5; a weak D match, TRBD1 (6 bases). From germline, CDR1 is SGHTS and CDR2 YDEGEE. Deletions cut 0 bases from V and 9 bases from J, with 10 bases between. The CDR3 consists of 13 residues. This CDR3 is CASSLDRAGPQHF. In DNA, the CDR3 is TGTGCCAGCAGCTTGGACAGGGCAGGGCCCCAGCATTTT. Full variable domain (remainder filled in from reference TRBV5-8 and TRBJ1-5): EAGVTQSPTHLIKTRGQQATLRCSPISGHTSVYWYQQALGLGLQFLLWYDEGEERNRGNFPPRFSGRQFPNYSSELNVNALELEDSALYLCASSLDRAGPQHFGDGTRLSIL.

The J gene is TRBJ2-7, the V gene TRBV19, with 8 bases fitting TRBD1. This CDR3 contains 14 residues. V was clipped by 7 bases and J by 6 bases; unmatched bases: 11. Germline V gene sequence: CDR1 LNHDA, CDR2 SQIVND (reference sequence). DNA of the CDR3: TGTGCCAGTAAGCAGGGGGCAGTTCTGGGCGAGCAGTACTTC. Protein sequence: CASKQGAVLGEQYF.

Regarding this clone: Other DNA variants within this sample encode the same CDR3. The chain combines TRBV5-1 with TRBJ2-1; 14 bases align to TRBD2. With V trimmed by 3 bases and J by 4 bases, 3 bases remained unmatched. CDR1 is SGHRS and CDR2 is YFSETQ in the germline V gene. The CDR3 totals 16 residues. CDR3 nucleotides: TGCGCCAGCAGCTCTGGGACTAGCGGGGGATACAATGAGCAGTTCTTC. Its translation is CASSSGTSGGYNEQFF. Combining the CDR3 with reference TRBV5-1 and TRBJ2-1 gives the whole variable domain KAGVTQTPRYLIKTRGQQVTLSCSPISGHRSVSWYQQTPGQGLQFLFEYFSETQRNKGNFPGRFSGRQFSNSRSEMNVSTLELGDSALYLCASSSGTSGGYNEQFFGPGTRLTVL.

This chain connects TRBV7-6 to TRBJ2-5; 12 positions agree with TRBD2. Looked up from germline, CDR1 is SGHVS and CDR2 is FNYEAQ. Trimming removed 1 base from V and 4 bases from J; junction bases left unmatched: 4. The CDR3 has 16 residues. The CDR3 here is CASSLGLAGVLETQYF. The CDR3 nucleotides are TGTGCCAGCAGCTTAGGACTAGCGGGAGTTTTAGAGACCCAGTACTTC. The full variable domain, with the rest looked up from reference TRBV7-6 and TRBJ2-5, is GAGVSQSPRYKVTKRGQDVALRCDPISGHVSLYWYRQALGQGPEFLTYFNYEAQQDKSGLPNDRFSAERPEGSISTLTIQRTEQRDSAMYRCASSLGLAGVLETQYFGPGTRLLVL.

The gene calls are TRBV25-1 and TRBJ2-1; D may be TRBD1 (6 bases). The germline V and J ends were trimmed by 1 base and 7 bases, with 14 bases remaining between them. Per the germline V gene, CDR1 is MGHDK and CDR2 is SYGVNS. The CDR3 has 15 residues. This chain's CDR3 is CASSELRGSGNEQFF. CDR3 nucleotide sequence: TGTGCCAGCAGTGAATTGAGGGGGAGTGGTAATGAGCAGTTCTTC.

On this clone: The junction and the germline gene differ at one end; a read error may be behind it. The V gene is TRBV4-1, the J gene TRBJ2-3; D is unclear. CDR1 is MGHRA and CDR2 is YSYEKL in the germline V gene. This CDR3 comprises 14 residues. The CDR3 sequence: CASSQGRSTDTQYF. The CDR3 DNA is TGCGCCAGCAGTCAAGGTCGGAGCACAGATACGCAGTATTTT.

This clone was counted a single time. The rearrangement uses TRBV5-4 and TRBJ1-1, with unresolved D. The length of the CDR3 is 13 residues. Per germline, CDR1 SGHNT and CDR2 YYREEE (reference sequence). Trimming cost V 0 bases and J 8 bases, with 11 bases left between them. The CDR3 here is CASSLAHLREAFF. The CDR3 bases are TGTGCCAGCAGCTTGGCCCACCTCAGGGAAGCTTTCTTT.

The rearrangement links TRBV19 to TRBJ1-2, with a possible D match to TRBD1 (6 bases). CDR1 LNHDA and CDR2 SQIVND come from the germline V gene (reference sequence). The V end was cut by 1 base, the J end by 8 bases, with 11 bases between. The CDR3 sequence is 13 residues long. The CDR3 sequence: CASSIGGGKGYTF. The CDR3 DNA is TGTGCCAGTAGTATAGGAGGGGGAAAGGGCTACACCTTC.

V usage is TRBV6-6 and J usage is TRBJ2-4, with 7 bases aligning to TRBD2. The length of the CDR3 is 14 residues. V trimming: 11 bases; J trimming: 5 bases; junction bases outside the gene matches: 12. Germline CDR1 reads MNHNY; CDR2 reads SVGAGI (reference sequence). The CDR3 DNA follows: TGTGCCTGTCGTCGGGAAGGGAGGGAAAACATTCAGTACTTC. Protein sequence: CACRREGRENIQYF.

V and J are TRBV5-8 and TRBJ2-5; the D is unclear. The J call is uncertain, as TRBJ2-7 better fits the DNA end. Germline-derived CDR1 and CDR2 are SGHTS and YDEGEE. The CDR3 covers 14 residues. CDR3 DNA sequence: TGTGCCAGCAGCGTCGTGGGCAGCTCCTACGAGCAGTACTTC. Translation gives CASSVVGSSYEQYF.

The chain is built from TRBV11-1 and TRBJ2-3; the match to TRBD2 covers 9 bases. This CDR3 region has 16 residues. Germline loops: CDR1 SGHAT, CDR2 FQDESV (reference sequence). V trimming: 1 base; J trimming: 0 bases; junction bases outside the gene matches: 2. As DNA, the CDR3 is TGTGCCAGCAGCTTAGGACTAGCGGAAAGCACAGATACGCAGTATTTT. It translates to CASSLGLAESTDTQYF.

There are a few counts of this clone. The V call is TRBV29-1, the J call TRBJ1-1; 7 bases are a match to TRBD1. Germline values: CDR1 SQVTM, CDR2 ANQGSEA. The CDR3 covers 13 residues. V lost 8 bases to trimming and J lost 2 bases; unmatched junction nucleotides: 8. The CDR3 protein is CSHTGQINTEAFF. As DNA, the CDR3 is TGCAGCCACACGGGACAGATTAACACTGAAGCTTTCTTT.

The rearrangement joins TRBV2 to TRBJ2-3, with D possibly TRBD2 on 5 matching bases. This CDR3 region has 14 residues. V was pared by 2 bases and J by 1 base, with 7 bases between. CDR1 and CDR2 (germline): SNHLY, FYNNEI. The CDR3 DNA sequence: TGTGCCAGCAGTGAAAATAGCGGCACAGATACGCAGTATTTT. Amino acids: CASSENSGTDTQYF.